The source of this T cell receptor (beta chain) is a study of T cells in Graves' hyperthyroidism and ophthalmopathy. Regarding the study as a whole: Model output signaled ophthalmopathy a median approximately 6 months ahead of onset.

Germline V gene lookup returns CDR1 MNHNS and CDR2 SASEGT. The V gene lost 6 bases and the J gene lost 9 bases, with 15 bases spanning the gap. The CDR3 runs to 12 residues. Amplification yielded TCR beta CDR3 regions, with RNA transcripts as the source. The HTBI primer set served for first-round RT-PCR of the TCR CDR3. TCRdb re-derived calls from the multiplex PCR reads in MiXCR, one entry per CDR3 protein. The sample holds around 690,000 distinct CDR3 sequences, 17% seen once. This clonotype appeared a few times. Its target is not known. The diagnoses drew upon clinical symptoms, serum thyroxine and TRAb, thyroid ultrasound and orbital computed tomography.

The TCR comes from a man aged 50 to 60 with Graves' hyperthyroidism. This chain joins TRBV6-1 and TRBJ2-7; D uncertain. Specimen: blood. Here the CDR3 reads CASSPTAPGQYF. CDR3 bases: TGTGCCAGCAGCCCGACTGCCCCAGGGCAGTACTTC.